The clone carrying this TCR beta chain came up a few times. Expressed TCRB transcripts were sequenced because the isolated RNA had all been reverse transcribed beforehand. Sequencing was performed with immunoSEQ multiplex PCR; in TCRdb, only in-frame clones are kept and a portion is missing. The sample holds over 700,000 clones, roughly a sixth seen once. Between the trimmed V and J ends, which lost 4 bases and 6 bases, there was a span of 12 bases. The length of the CDR3 is 13 residues. Germline V CDR1 and CDR2: LNHDA, SQIVND (reference sequence). The data stem from a study of beta chain features in type 1 diabetes. Study information: Age, gender and cell yields were alike across patients and healthy donors.

Sequencing used naive CD4+ T cells from blood. The source is a woman aged 18-35 years in good health. The chain uses TRBV19 and TRBJ1-2; the D is unclear. In DNA, the CDR3 is TGTGCCAGTAGTAGGTCCCCCTCGGATGGCTACACCTTC. Residues: CASSRSPSDGYTF.